This T cell receptor (beta chain) is from a study of shared T cell receptors in the human thymus. Clones were sequenced by immunoSEQ multiplex PCR, and TCRdb holds only the in-frame ones, with some missing. The sample holds fewer than 700,000 clones; 85% to 90% are singletons and the top ten take 0.0095% to 0.011%. CDR3 length: 15 amino acids. Germline CDR1 is SNHLY and CDR2 is FYNNEI. Trimming removed 0 bases from V and 1 base from J, with 10 bases in between. These sequences were also reported in another study, on human thymus T cells. That study adds: Resections from corrective heart surgery provided thymus tissue. It looked as if thymic and blood repertoires used V and J genes in a biased way.

The V gene is TRBV2, the J gene TRBJ2-7; perhaps TRBD2 as D (6 bases). Sequencing was done on a sample of thymocytes. This receptor was taken from a boy under three years old with a congenital heart defect. The CDR3 nucleotides read TGTGCCAGCAGTGAAGCGGTAGCGGAATCCTACGAGCAGTACTTC. Encoded protein: CASSEAVAESYEQYF.